A selection of T cell receptor beta chains follows, all from one sample in a study of shared clonotypes between healthy human individuals. The assay was immunoSEQ multiplex PCR, and TCRdb's table has in-frame clones only and misses some. The sample comprises more than 1.2 million clones, approximately 98.5% of which are singletons, and under 0.45% rests with the top ten. Sequencing was carried out using naive CD4+ T cells sorted from blood. The receptor source for this set is a man aged 25-45 years in good health. The CDR3 runs from the conserved cysteine through the conserved F or W. A D gene is named only where the DNA matches it firmly. Clone size is not always given. Where it is, it says once, few, many or a class for expanded clones.

d_call j_call v_call clone_size cdr3_nt cdr3_aa
NA TRBJ2-1 TRBV9 NA TGTGCCAGCAGCCCCGAGGGCCATGAGCAGTTCTTC CASSPEGHEQFF
TRBD2 TRBJ2-5 TRBV7-3 NA TGTGCCAGCAGCTCCAGCGGGAGTCGGGAGACCCAGTACTTC CASSSSGSRETQYF
TRBD1 TRBJ1-2 TRBV5-1 NA TGCGCCAGCAGCCACCGGGACAGCTCGGTAGATGGCTACACCTTC CASSHRDSSVDGYTF
NA TRBJ2-1 TRBV5-5 NA TGTGCCAGCAGCTTGGGGCTAGCAAGGGAGCAGTTCTTC CASSLGLAREQFF
NA TRBJ2-2 TRBV29-1 NA TGCAGCGGGAGTTCTGCCGGGACATCGGGCACCGGGGAGCTGTTTTTT CSGSSAGTSGTGELFF
NA TRBJ2-4 TRBV4-3 NA TGCGCCAGCAGCCAAGTCAGGGATGGCATTCAGTACTTC CASSQVRDGIQYF
TRBD2 TRBJ2-7 TRBV27 NA TGTGCCAGCAGTTTAGGACCGCGCGGCGGGAGGAGGTCCTACGAGCAGTACTTC CASSLGPRGGRRSYEQYF
NA TRBJ2-7 TRBV6-5 NA TGTGCCAGCAGTTACTCGTGGCAGTTGGACTCCTACGAGCAGTACTTC CASSYSWQLDSYEQYF
TRBD2 TRBJ2-3 TRBV15 NA TGTGCCACCAGCAGGGGGACTAGCGGGAGGGCCAGGGATACGCAGTATTTT CATSRGTSGRARDTQYF
NA TRBJ2-7 TRBV15 NA TGTGCCACCAGCAGAGGTCGGTACGAGCAGTACTTC CATSRGRYEQYF
TRBD2 TRBJ2-1 TRBV19 NA TGTGCCAGTAGACGAGCCCAGACAGGGACAGCGGGAGGGCCGGTTTACAATGAGCAGTTCTTC CASRRAQTGTAGGPVYNEQFF
TRBD2 TRBJ2-3 TRBV5-8 NA TGTGCCAGCACCGCGTTACCGGGGACTAGGGGCACAGATACGCAGTATTTT CASTALPGTRGTDTQYF
NA TRBJ1-1 TRBV2 NA TGTGCCAGCAGTGAGCGCGTGGGTCCTGAAGCTTTCTTT CASSERVGPEAFF
NA TRBJ1-2 TRBV19 NA TGTGCCAGTAGTAAACCGGGTCGAGGCGATTATGGCTACACCTTC CASSKPGRGDYGYTF
NA TRBJ1-1 TRBV5-1 NA TGCGCCAGCAGCTTGACAGCCGGGAACACTGAAGCTTTCTTT CASSLTAGNTEAFF
TRBD2 TRBJ2-2 TRBV7-8 NA TGTGCCAGCAGCTCCCTAGCGGGAGGGGTCACCGGGGAGCTGTTTTTT CASSSLAGGVTGELFF
NA TRBJ2-1 TRBV5-4 NA TGTGCCAGCAGCTTGGGGCGGGACCGAGCAACCAATGAGCAGTTCTTC CASSLGRDRATNEQFF
TRBD2 TRBJ2-7 TRBV28 NA TGTGCCAGCAGTGACCGGACTAGCGGGAGCCACGAGCAGTACTTC CASSDRTSGSHEQYF
NA TRBJ2-7 TRBV2 NA TGTGCCAGCAGTGTTCAATACGAGCAGTACTTC CASSVQYEQYF
NA TRBJ2-3 TRBV18 NA TGTGCCAGCTCCCCCCTGGGAGCCACAGATACGCAGTATTTT CASSPLGATDTQYF
NA TRBJ2-2 TRBV7-3 NA TGTGCCAGCAGCCCCCAGAACACCGGGGAGCTGTTTTTT CASSPQNTGELFF
NA TRBJ1-1 TRBV7-2 NA TGTGCCAGCAGCCAACTTGGTTCCCCAGGGCGAGCTTTCTTT CASSQLGSPGRAFF
NA TRBJ2-5 TRBV29-1 NA TGCAGCGTTGTACGGAGAGTGGAGACCCAGTACTTC CSVVRRVETQYF
NA TRBJ2-7 TRBV27 NA TGTGCAAGCAGTTTACTAGCAGACCACGAGCAGTACTTC CASSLLADHEQYF
TRBD1 TRBJ1-1 TRBV18 NA TGTGCCAGCTCTAGCGACAGGGGCACTGAAGCTTTCTTT CASSSDRGTEAFF
NA TRBJ1-4 TRBV9 NA TGTGCCAGCAGCCCTTCCGGACTCCCTGCAACTAATGAAAAACTGTTTTTT CASSPSGLPATNEKLFF
TRBD2 TRBJ2-1 TRBV7-2 NA TGTGCCAGCTCTAGACTAGCGGGACCCAATGAGCAGTTCTTC CASSRLAGPNEQFF
NA TRBJ2-2 TRBV5-4 NA TGTGCCAGCAGCCCGGGATGGGCAGGGGAGCTGTTTTTT CASSPGWAGELFF
NA TRBJ2-7 TRBV7-7 once TGTGCCAGCAGCCTCGGGACTCCTCCCTACGAGCAGTACTTC CASSLGTPPYEQYF
TRBD2 TRBJ2-7 TRBV28 NA TGTGCCAGCAGTGGGGGACTACCCGCCTACGAGCAGTACTTC CASSGGLPAYEQYF
NA TRBJ2-2 TRBV15 NA TGTGCCACCAGCAGAGATTGGCCGACGAACACCGGGGAGCTGTTTTTT CATSRDWPTNTGELFF
TRBD2 TRBJ2-3 TRBV27 NA TGTGCCAGCAGCCCCGGGACTAGATCCACAGATACGCAGTATTTT CASSPGTRSTDTQYF
TRBD1 TRBJ1-5 TRBV5-4 NA TGTGCCAGCAGCAAGGACAGGGACCAGCCCCAGCATTTT CASSKDRDQPQHF
TRBD1 TRBJ2-7 TRBV27 NA TGTGCCAGCAGTGGCCAGGGGGTAGGCGAGCAGTACTTC CASSGQGVGEQYF
TRBD2 TRBJ2-7 TRBV6-1 NA TGTGCCAGCATCCGGACTAGCGGGAATTACGAGCAGTACTTC CASIRTSGNYEQYF
NA TRBJ1-1 TRBV29-1 NA TGCAGCGTTGGAGTGAGGGGCGGAAGGGTGTGGGAGGTCACTGAAGCTTTCTTT CSVGVRGGRVWEVTEAFF
NA TRBJ2-4 TRBV14 NA TGTGCCAGCAGCCAAGAGGGAACAGGGAATCAGTACTTC CASSQEGTGNQYF
TRBD1 TRBJ2-2 TRBV7-3 few TGTGCCAGCAGCGCCTCCGGGACAGGGTCCGGGGAGCTGTTTTTT CASSASGTGSGELFF
NA TRBJ2-3 TRBV5-1 NA TGCGCCAGCAGCCCCGGAGGGGCGAGAGATACGCAGTATTTT CASSPGGARDTQYF
TRBD1 TRBJ1-5 TRBV4-1 NA TGCGCCAGCAGCCAAGTTCTCTCGTGGAGATCAGGACAGGGGGTATGGCAGCCCCAGCATTTT CASSQVLSWRSGQGVWQPQHF
NA TRBJ1-1 TRBV5-1 NA TGCGCCAGCAGCTTGACAGGAAACACTGAAGCTTTCTTT CASSLTGNTEAFF
NA TRBJ1-1 TRBV5-4 NA TGTGCCAGCAGCTTACCGAACACTGAAGCTTTCTTT CASSLPNTEAFF
TRBD2 TRBJ2-5 TRBV5-4 NA TGTGCCAGCAGTCGGGGAGCGGGAGGGCCAAGGGGCCAAGAGACCCAGTACTTC CASSRGAGGPRGQETQYF
NA TRBJ2-1 TRBV7-8 NA TGTGCCAGCAGCCCATGGAGGGAGCAGTTCTTC CASSPWREQFF
TRBD2 TRBJ2-2 TRBV9 NA TGTGCCAGCAGCGTAGCTGGTAGCGGGATAATGACCGGGGAGCTGTTTTTT CASSVAGSGIMTGELFF
TRBD2 TRBJ2-1 TRBV5-1 NA TGCGCCAGCAGCCGAACCTGGGGTAGCGGGATTTACAATGAGCAGTTCTTC CASSRTWGSGIYNEQFF
TRBD2 TRBJ2-7 TRBV28 NA TGTGCCAGCAGGCCCCTAGCGGGAAGCTCCTACGAGCAGTACTTC CASRPLAGSSYEQYF
TRBD1 TRBJ1-2 TRBV7-2 NA TGTGCCAGCAGCAGAACAGGGGGCGCGCGTGTCAGAGGCTACACCTTC CASSRTGGARVRGYTF
NA TRBJ1-1 TRBV9 NA TGTGCCAGCAGCGTAGCGCCCGGACCCACCAACACTGAAGCTTTCTTT CASSVAPGPTNTEAFF
NA TRBJ2-2 TRBV18 NA TGTGCCAGCTCACCACACGCGACCGGGGAGCTGTTTTTT CASSPHATGELFF
NA TRBJ2-7 TRBV29-1 NA TGCAGCGTCCAAGCGGATAGCTCCTACGAGCAGTACTTC CSVQADSSYEQYF
TRBD1 TRBJ1-1 TRBV19 NA TGTGCCAGTAGTTTTAACAGGGGTGGTGAAGCTTTCTTT CASSFNRGGEAFF
TRBD1 TRBJ2-2 TRBV28 once TGTGCCAGCGGGACAGGCTCCACCGGGGAGCTGTTTTTT CASGTGSTGELFF
TRBD2 TRBJ2-3 TRBV11-2 NA TGTGCCAGCAGCCGAGGACTAGTTTCAGATACGCAGTATTTT CASSRGLVSDTQYF
NA TRBJ2-7 TRBV7-6 once TGTGCCAGCAGCCAGAGGGCAAATTACGAGCAGTACTTC CASSQRANYEQYF
TRBD1 TRBJ1-2 TRBV6-5 NA TGTGCCAGCAAGGCCGGACAGGGGAACTATGGCTACACCTTC CASKAGQGNYGYTF
NA TRBJ2-3 TRBV4-2 NA TGTGCCAGCAGCCAAGCCCACCGGGGGAGCGCCAGCACAGATACGCAGTATTTT CASSQAHRGSASTDTQYF
NA TRBJ2-3 TRBV4-1 NA TGCGCCAGCACCCCGAGCTTCGCGATCTTGGAGGGATTT CASTPSFAILEGF
TRBD1 TRBJ2-7 TRBV27 NA TGTGCCAGCAAAGAAACGCTACAGGGGGCCTACGAGCAGTACTTC CASKETLQGAYEQYF